This TCR beta chain was identified in a study of PD-1 blockade in classical Hodgkin lymphoma. Study summary: Nivolumab dosed at 3 mg/kg went to patients intravenously every 2 weeks. Study-level points and caveats: Diversity in CD4+ TCRs, unlike that measured in CD8+ TCRs, had risen significantly by C4D1. Any patient who commenced nivolumab under 1 year after ASCT was excluded.

Measured with immunoSEQ multiplex PCR; TCRdb has only the in-frame clones, and not every one. This table holds almost 100,000 clones, approximately 92% found once. Note on this clone: Its antigen remains unidentified.

There are 13 residues in the CDR3. The V end lost 4 bases, the J end lost 3 bases, and 12 bases lay between the germline ends. Germline values: CDR1 SQVTM, CDR2 ANQGSEA. Following autologous stem cell transplantation, relapse occurred in every patient, and exposure to brentuximab vedotin varied. Classification of best responses gave complete response, partial response or progressive disease. The clonotype comes from a human donor with classical Hodgkin lymphoma. The V gene is TRBV29-1, the J gene TRBJ1-1; perhaps TRBD1 as D (5 bases). The sample in question was peripheral blood mononuclear cells (PBMCs), obtained at baseline. The CDR3 is CSVAGGWDTEAFF. The DNA for the CDR3 is TGCAGCGTTGCTGGGGGTTGGGACACTGAAGCTTTCTTT.